A selection of T cell receptor beta chains follows, all from one sample in a study of blood T cell repertoires in COVID-19. The protocol was immunoSEQ multiplex PCR, while the TCRdb copy is restricted to in-frame clones and leaves out a portion. The sample consists of fewer than 250,000 clones, 80% to 90% of them appearing once. Sequencing input: PBMCs or T cells enriched from blood (not recorded which). These receptor sequences come from a woman in her 30s with acute COVID-19. Both conserved end residues are trimmed from each CDR3.

V	J	CDR3
TRBV9	TRBJ2-7	ASSVSGTVNYEQY
TRBV5-1	TRBJ2-5	ASSFPGETQY
TRBV4-3	TRBJ1-4	ASSQDLVGGERNEKLF
TRBV7-9	TRBJ1-2	ASSPLGRANYGYT
TRBV19	TRBJ2-7	ASRSEGGYEQY
TRBV13	TRBJ1-2	ASSLGGSLGYGYT
TRBV4-3	TRBJ2-7	ASSHARGTGLYEQY
TRBV20-1	TRBJ2-5	STPDRETQY
TRBV29-1	TRBJ1-1	SAPRGSSNTEAF
TRBV18	TRBJ2-1	ASSRSSRDEQF
TRBV7-2	TRBJ2-2	ASSSGGGDGELF
TRBV18	TRBJ2-5	ASSTDYTQETQY
TRBV11-2	TRBJ2-1	ASSLWEARESYNEQF
TRBV5-5	TRBJ1-4	ASSFGTGGGEKLF
TRBV7-9	TRBJ2-1	ASSLSRQKTNEQF
TRBV7-9	TRBJ1-4	ASSPPRWDSRAF
TRBV6-5	TRBJ2-7	ASSQPGQNYEQY
TRBV21-1	TRBJ1-6	ASKGRVNSPLH
TRBV12-3/TRBV12-4	TRBJ1-2	ASSLYAGVGYT
TRBV4-3	TRBJ1-2	ASSQDRGLPGYT